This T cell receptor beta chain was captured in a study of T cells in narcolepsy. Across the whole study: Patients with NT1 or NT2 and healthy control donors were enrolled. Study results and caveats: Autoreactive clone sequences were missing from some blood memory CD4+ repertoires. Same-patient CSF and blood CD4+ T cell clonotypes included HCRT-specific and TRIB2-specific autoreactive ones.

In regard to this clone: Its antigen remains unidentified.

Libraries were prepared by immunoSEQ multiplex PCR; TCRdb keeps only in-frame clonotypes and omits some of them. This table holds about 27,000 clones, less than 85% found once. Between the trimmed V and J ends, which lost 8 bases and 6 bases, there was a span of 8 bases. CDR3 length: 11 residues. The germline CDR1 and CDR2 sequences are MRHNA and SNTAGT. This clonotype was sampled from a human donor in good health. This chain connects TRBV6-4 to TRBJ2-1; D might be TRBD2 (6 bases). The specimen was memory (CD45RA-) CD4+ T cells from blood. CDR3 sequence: CASGRGNEQFF. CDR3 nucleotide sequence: TGTGCCAGCGGGCGGGGCAATGAGCAGTTCTTC.